The 30 T cell receptor beta chains reported below all come from one sample, sequenced in a study of shared clonotypes between healthy human individuals. Generated by immunoSEQ multiplex PCR, the TCRdb table keeps only in-frame clones and is missing some. Here the sample spans 2,500,000 or so clones, more than 80% being singletons. Material: naive CD4+ T cells sorted from blood. Specified subset: CD45RA+ positively selected. Every receptor here comes from a man between 18 and 35 years old in good health.

The CDR3 DNA is TGTGCCAGCAGTTTGGCGGGGGCTACCTACGAGCAGTACTTC. Its protein is CASSLAGATYEQYF. The chain recombines TRBV28 with TRBJ2-7; tentatively, D is TRBD2 (7 bases). This CDR3 has 14 residues. The ends were cut back, 3 bases at V and 2 bases at J, with 11 bases in the middle. Germline V gives CDR1 MDHEN, CDR2 SYDVKM.

Concerning this clone: The sample holds other DNA sequences that translate to the same CDR3. The chain uses TRBV10-3 and TRBJ2-1; TRBD2 agrees at 12 bases. CDR1 and CDR2 from the germline V gene are ENHRY and SYGVKD. This CDR3 region has 15 residues. V lost 4 bases to trimming and J lost 7 bases; unmatched junction nucleotides: 5. The CDR3, as DNA: TGTGCCATCAGTGGGGGGCTAGCGGGAGGGAATGAGCAGTTCTTC. Protein: CAISGGLAGGNEQFF.

The chain has TRBV5-1 and TRBJ2-2; TRBD2 matches 12 bases. Germline-derived CDR1 and CDR2 are SGHRS and YFSETQ. This CDR3 is built from 16 residues. V lost 4 bases to trimming and J lost 4 bases; unmatched junction nucleotides: 5. The DNA of the CDR3 is TGCGCCAGCAGCCCCCAGACTAGCGGGGGCACCGGGGAGCTGTTTTTT. Residues: CASSPQTSGGTGELFF.

This rearrangement joins TRBV7-2 to TRBJ1-6, with D maybe TRBD1 (5 bases). CDR1 is SGHTA and CDR2 is FQGNSA in the germline V gene. The germline V and J ends were trimmed by 1 base and 7 bases, with 17 bases remaining between them. The CDR3 consists of 17 residues. The CDR3 DNA reads as TGTGCCAGCAGCTTAGGCTCCGGGACGGTTGGCAATTCACCCCTCCACTTT. This sequence encodes CASSLGSGTVGNSPLHF.

The chain carries TRBV25-1 and TRBJ2-1; D remains ambiguous. CDR1 and CDR2 from the germline V gene are MGHDK and SYGVNS. The CDR3 covers 13 residues. Trimming took 7 bases from V and 5 from J, leaving 12 bases between them. The DNA of the CDR3 is TGTGCCAGCAAGGGATTCCAGCACAATGAGCAGTTCTTC. This codes for CASKGFQHNEQFF.

The gene calls are TRBV6-1 and TRBJ2-5, with D perhaps TRBD1 (6 bases). CDR1 and CDR2 from the germline V gene are MNHNS and SASEGT. This CDR3 comprises 14 residues. With 2 bases removed from V and 3 bases from J, the gap between germline ends came to 10 bases. The CDR3 loop is CASSEPGAKETQYF. The CDR3 DNA reads TGTGCCAGCAGTGAACCAGGGGCGAAAGAGACCCAGTACTTC.

The genes are TRBV30 and TRBJ1-5, with TRBD1 matching over 9 bases. V shed 4 bases, J shed 5 bases, and the junction held 6 bases outside the gene matches. The CDR3 has 14 residues. Per the germline V gene, CDR1 is GTSNPN and CDR2 is SVGIG (reference sequence). The CDR3 loop is CAWNARTGDQPQHF. The CDR3 nucleotides are TGTGCCTGGAACGCCCGGACAGGGGATCAGCCCCAGCATTTT.

J is TRBJ2-7 and V is TRBV7-3; a weak D match, TRBD2 (5 bases). Germline V lookup: CDR1 SGHTA, CDR2 FQGTGA. This CDR3 comprises 13 residues. V was cut by 2 bases and J by 2 bases, with 7 bases left in between. DNA for the CDR3: TGTGCCAGCAGCTTAGCGAGGGCCTACGAGCAGTACTTC. Translated, it gives CASSLARAYEQYF.

This chain links TRBV6-5 with TRBJ2-5; 8 nucleotides line up with TRBD2. The CDR3 runs to 14 residues. Germline values: CDR1 MNHEY, CDR2 SVGAGI. V trimming: 6 bases; J trimming: 5 bases; junction bases outside the gene matches: 8. As DNA, the CDR3 is TGTGCCAGCAGGCCACTCGGGGGGGACGAGACCCAGTACTTC. This encodes CASRPLGGDETQYF.

J is TRBJ2-1 and V is TRBV7-2, with 8 positions matching TRBD2. CDR3 length: 18 residues. With V trimmed by 0 bases and J by 0 bases, 7 bases remained unmatched. Germline CDR1 is SGHTA and CDR2 is FQGNSA. CDR3 amino acids: CASSLAGASGHSYNEQFF. CDR3 nucleotides: TGTGCCAGCAGCTTAGCAGGGGCTAGCGGGCACTCCTACAATGAGCAGTTCTTC.

The chain recombines TRBV4-1 with TRBJ1-5; TRBD1 might be the D (5 bases). The CDR3 is made up of 15 amino acids. Germline V lookup: CDR1 MGHRA, CDR2 YSYEKL. Trimming shortened V by 4 bases and J by 6 bases, and 16 bases separated the two germline ends. The CDR3 sequence is CASSPNLAGTQPQHF. In DNA form, the CDR3 reads TGCGCCAGCAGCCCAAATCTGGCAGGGACTCAGCCCCAGCATTTT.

The rearrangement uses TRBV30 and TRBJ2-7, with unresolved D. The germline V gene has CDR1 GTSNPN and CDR2 SVGIG (reference sequence). V was clipped by 0 bases and J by 5 bases, with 11 bases between them. This CDR3 region has 13 residues. The CDR3 reads CAWSVVPGNEQYF. For the CDR3, the DNA is TGTGCCTGGAGTGTAGTCCCAGGAAACGAGCAGTACTTC.

This chain uses TRBV4-1 with TRBJ2-5, with D possibly TRBD1 on 5 matching bases. Germline CDR1 is MGHRA and CDR2 is YSYEKL. The CDR3 sequence is 13 residues long. V was trimmed by 2 bases and J by 2 bases, leaving 6 bases between them. The CDR3 is CASSQYRQETQYF. The CDR3 DNA reads as TGCGCCAGCAGCCAATACAGGCAAGAGACCCAGTACTTC.

The gene calls are TRBV7-3 and TRBJ2-6, with a weak D call TRBD1 (5 bases). Looked up from germline, CDR1 is SGHTA and CDR2 is FQGTGA. V lost 8 bases, J lost 0 bases, and 8 bases lay in between. The CDR3 runs 14 residues. The CDR3: CASQQVSGANVLTF. The CDR3 DNA is TGTGCCAGCCAACAGGTCTCTGGGGCCAACGTCCTGACTTTC.

On this clone: This specimen includes other DNA sequences encoding the same CDR3. The V and J genes are TRBV10-3 and TRBJ1-4, with TRBD1 matching over 8 bases. Germline V CDR1 and CDR2: ENHRY, SYGVKD. CDR3 length: 13 residues. V was pared by 5 bases and J by 7 bases, with 3 bases of the junction left unmatched. The CDR3 loop is CAISQGAGEKLFF. CDR3 nucleotides: TGTGCCATCAGTCAGGGGGCGGGTGAAAAACTGTTTTTT.

Turning to this clone: Its ends do not fully match the called genes, so a read error is possible. This specimen includes other DNA sequences encoding the same CDR3. The V and J genes are TRBV5-1 and TRBJ1-1; D perhaps matches TRBD1 (5 bases). This CDR3 contains 14 residues. Germline V gene sequence: CDR1 SGHRS, CDR2 YFSETQ. As DNA, the CDR3 is TGCGCCAGCAGCTTGGTTGGGGCGCGGACTGAAGCCTTCTTT. Its protein is CASSLVGARTEAFF.

The V call is TRBV7-9, the J call TRBJ1-5, with D possibly being TRBD1 (6 bases). There are 12 residues in the CDR3. With 4 bases removed from V and 9 bases from J, the gap between germline ends came to 10 bases. Germline CDR1 reads SEHNR; CDR2 reads FQNEAQ (reference sequence). CDR3 sequence: CASSSGGAPQHF. For the CDR3, the DNA is TGTGCCAGCAGCTCGGGGGGGGCGCCCCAGCATTTT. The variable domain in full, completed from reference TRBV7-9 and TRBJ1-5, reads DTGVSQNPRHKITKRGQNVTFRCDPISEHNRLYWYRQTLGQGPEFLTYFQNEAQLEKSRLLSDRFSAERPKGSFSTLEIQRTEQGDSAMYLCASSSGGAPQHFGDGTRLSIL.

In the case of this clone: Distinct nucleotide sequences in the sample also encode this CDR3. The rearrangement links TRBV30 to TRBJ2-3; no clear D gene. Trimming removed 3 bases at V and 2 bases at J, with 0 bases between. The V gene's germline CDR1 is GTSNPN and CDR2 SVGIG (reference sequence). The CDR3 is 10 residues long. CDR3 residues: CAWSTDTQYF. CDR3 DNA: TGTGCCTGGAGCACAGATACGCAGTATTTT.

A note on this clone: This sample includes further DNA sequences coding for the same CDR3. The DNA of the CDR3 is TGTGCCAGCTCGTGGGGGCAGCTGAACACTGAAGCTTTCTTT. Its protein is CASSWGQLNTEAFF. The rearrangement links TRBV6-5 to TRBJ1-1, with a weak D call TRBD1 (6 bases). Trimming stripped 8 bases from V and 0 bases from J, with 13 bases between. The CDR3 is 14 residues long. The germline CDR1 and CDR2 sequences are MNHEY and SVGAGI.

The rearrangement uses TRBV11-2 and TRBJ2-3; D gene uncertain. This CDR3 is 15 amino acids long. Germline CDR1 and CDR2: SGHAT and FQNNGV. Trimming cost V 1 base and J 5 bases, with 13 bases left between them. Here the CDR3 DNA reads TGTGCCAGCAGCTTAGGGAGTATAGCCGGAGATACGCAGTATTTT. Amino acids: CASSLGSIAGDTQYF.

The rearrangement links TRBV6-1 to TRBJ1-5; 7 nucleotides match TRBD1. There are 15 residues in the CDR3. Germline lookup yields CDR1 MNHNS and CDR2 SASEGT. V was pared by 3 bases and J by 4 bases, with 6 bases of the junction left unmatched. The CDR3 spells CASSDHRQGNQPQHF. The CDR3 DNA follows: TGTGCCAGCAGTGACCACCGACAGGGTAATCAGCCCCAGCATTTT.

V and J are TRBV10-3 and TRBJ2-3; 7 nucleotides agree with TRBD2. The CDR3 consists of 16 residues. V lost 9 bases to trimming and J lost 0 bases; unmatched junction nucleotides: 12. The germline CDR1 and CDR2 sequences are ENHRY and SYGVKD. The DNA for the CDR3 is TGTGCCATTGCAGGGTCCCGGGGGGTCAGCACAGATACGCAGTATTTT. Translation: CAIAGSRGVSTDTQYF.

The rearrangement joins TRBV29-1 to TRBJ2-7, with 8 bases matching TRBD1. Germline V gives CDR1 SQVTM, CDR2 ANQGSEA. This CDR3 region has 15 residues. The V and J ends lost 6 bases and 1 base, in that order; junction bases with no gene match: 11. This CDR3 reads CSVAPRDRSSYEQYF. The CDR3 DNA reads as TGCAGCGTGGCCCCTCGGGACAGGTCTTCCTACGAGCAGTACTTC.

This clone has just a few counts. This chain joins TRBV10-3 and TRBJ1-1; D gene ambiguous. Germline assignment: CDR1 ENHRY and CDR2 SYGVKD. With 3 bases removed from V and 0 bases from J, the gap between germline ends came to 14 bases. The CDR3 is 16 amino acids. This CDR3 reads CAISEGGYYMNTEAFF. The CDR3 coding sequence is TGTGCCATCAGTGAAGGCGGATACTACATGAACACTGAAGCTTTCTTT.

This rearrangement joins TRBV27 to TRBJ2-4, with 10 bases that match TRBD1. The germline V gene encodes CDR1 MNHEY and CDR2 SMNVEV (reference sequence). V lost 2 bases to trimming and J lost 6 bases; unmatched junction nucleotides: 7. The CDR3 extends over 16 amino acids. The CDR3 sequence is CASSLPGTGVVNIQYF. For the CDR3, the DNA is TGTGCCAGCAGTTTACCCGGGACAGGGGTTGTAAACATTCAGTACTTC.

This chain uses TRBV2 with TRBJ2-3; no reliable D call. The germline V gene has CDR1 SNHLY and CDR2 FYNNEI. The ends were cut back, 6 bases at V and 5 bases at J, with 12 bases in the middle. The CDR3 sequence is 13 residues long. CDR3 protein: CASRRVRLDTQYF. The CDR3 nucleotides read TGTGCCAGCAGACGGGTAAGGTTAGATACGCAGTATTTT.

The chain links TRBV18 to TRBJ2-5; D may be TRBD1 or TRBD2 (5 bases each). V was trimmed by 3 bases and J by 5 bases, leaving 16 bases between them. This CDR3 comprises 15 residues. The germline gives CDR1 KGHSH, CDR2 LQKENI. CDR3 protein: CASSPPGPLLETQYF. Here the CDR3 DNA reads TGTGCCAGCTCACCCCCGGGACCCCTGTTGGAGACCCAGTACTTC.

The rearrangement joins TRBV5-1 to TRBJ1-1, with D possibly being TRBD1 (5 bases). This CDR3 spans 13 amino acids. Germline V gene sequence: CDR1 SGHRS, CDR2 YFSETQ. Between the trimmed V and J ends, which lost 4 bases and 5 bases, there was a span of 12 bases. The CDR3 region is CASSHNQGTEAFF. In DNA, the CDR3 is TGCGCCAGCAGCCATAATCAGGGTACTGAAGCTTTCTTT.

The V and J genes are TRBV4-3 and TRBJ2-7; D is uncertain. The CDR3 sequence is 16 residues long. Germline lookup yields CDR1 LGHNA and CDR2 YSLEER. V was trimmed by 0 bases and J by 5 bases, leaving 17 bases between them. The CDR3 DNA follows: TGCGCCAGCAGCCAAGAGTATTACTTGCCCCCCCACGAGCAGTACTTC. Encoded protein: CASSQEYYLPPHEQYF.

The chain recombines TRBV15 with TRBJ2-7; TRBD1 aligns across 9 bases. Per the germline V gene, CDR1 is LNHNV and CDR2 is YYDKDF (reference sequence). Germline trimming cut 4 bases from V and 1 base from J; bases unmatched to any gene: 2. The CDR3 consists of 14 residues. For the CDR3, the DNA is TGTGCCACCAGCACCGGGACAGGGTCCTACGAGCAGTACTTC. Translated, it gives CATSTGTGSYEQYF.